Presented here are 15 T cell receptor beta chains from one specimen sequenced in a study of blood T cells in healthy people across ages. It was with a sample-barcoded 5' primer and a J-beta primer mix that a second PCR of roughly 7 to 12 cycles was run. TCRdb itself ran the 5' RACE reads through MiXCR, one entry per CDR3 protein. The sample records around 900,000 distinct CDR3 sequences, around 28% being singletons. The sequencing input was blood. Source of these receptors: a woman at least 80 years old in good health.

This clonotype occurred many times. The chain carries TRBV9 and TRBJ2-1, with D tentatively TRBD1 (6 bases). V was trimmed by 4 bases and J by 4 bases, leaving 15 bases between them. CDR3 size: 15 residues. Per germline, CDR1 SGDLS and CDR2 YYNGEE. The CDR3 nucleotides read TGTGCCAGCAGCCCAGCCGGGACACATTACAATGAGCAGTTCTTC. This gives the protein CASSPAGTHYNEQFF.

The sample holds many counts of this clonotype. This chain connects TRBV7-9 to TRBJ1-1; no firm D call. Germline V gene sequence: CDR1 SEHNR, CDR2 FQNEAQ (reference sequence). V lost 1 base and J lost 1, with 7 bases in between. CDR3 length: 14 residues. CDR3 residues: CASSLGTSNTEAFF. The CDR3 DNA sequence: TGTGCCAGCAGCTTAGGTACCTCGAACACTGAAGCTTTCTTT.

This clonotype has at least ten counts. The J gene is TRBJ2-7, the V gene TRBV9, with TRBD1 as a possible D gene (5 bases). Looked up from germline, CDR1 is SGDLS and CDR2 is YYNGEE. Trimming shortened V by 1 base and J by 3 bases, and 11 bases separated the two germline ends. CDR3 length: 14 residues. The CDR3 region is CASSVSSQGYEQYF. In DNA form, the CDR3 reads TGTGCCAGCAGCGTATCTAGTCAGGGCTACGAGCAGTACTTC.

A note on this clonotype: This may be a read error: a much more frequent sequence differs by one nucleotide. The chain joins TRBV10-3 to TRBJ2-3; tentative D call: TRBD2 (6 bases). The CDR3 has 12 residues. Germline-derived CDR1 and CDR2 are ENHRY and SYGVKD. The CDR3 is CVIGEGTDTQYF. The CDR3 region has the DNA TGTGTCATCGGGGAGGGCACAGATACGCAGTATTTT.

This clonotype has at least ten counts. J is TRBJ2-5 and V is TRBV5-1, with 12 nucleotides matching TRBD2. CDR1 and CDR2 (germline): SGHRS, YFSETQ. V was clipped by 2 bases and J by 1 base; unmatched bases: 3. The CDR3 totals 16 residues. The CDR3 coding sequence is TGCGCCAGCAGCTTAAGGACTAGCGGGACCCAAGAGACCCAGTACTTC. Translated: CASSLRTSGTQETQYF.

The V gene is TRBV2, the J gene TRBJ2-1; the D call may be TRBD1 or TRBD2 (5 bases each). Germline V gene sequence: CDR1 SNHLY, CDR2 FYNNEI. V lost 5 bases and J 9 bases, leaving 11 bases between the germline ends. The CDR3 spans 12 residues. CDR3 region: CASSSQGREQFF. The DNA for the CDR3 is TGTGCCAGCAGTTCCCAGGGACGTGAGCAGTTCTTC. Full variable domain (remainder filled in from reference TRBV2 and TRBJ2-1): EPEVTQTPSHQVTQMGQEVILRCVPISNHLYFYWYRQILGQKVEFLVSFYNNEISEKSEIFDDQFSVERPDGSNFTLKIRSTKLEDSAMYFCASSSQGREQFFGPGTRLTVL.

A remark on this clonotype: With a much larger clone just one base away, this may be a read error. This rearrangement joins TRBV20-1 to TRBJ2-7, with 9 positions matching TRBD2. TRBJ2-1 matches the DNA end more closely, so the J call is doubtful. CDR1 is DFQATT and CDR2 is SNEGSKA in the germline V gene (reference sequence). The CDR3 length is 16 residues. CDR3 in DNA: TGCAGTGCTAGCAGGGCTAGCGGGGTCACCGGGTATGAGCAGTTCTTC. This sequence encodes CSASRASGVTGYEQFF.

This clonotype was recorded at least ten times. The chain is built from TRBV7-2 and TRBJ2-7; 7 positions agree with TRBD1. Germline V gene lookup returns CDR1 SGHTA and CDR2 FQGNSA. This CDR3 has 11 residues. The CDR3 DNA sequence: TGTCTTCTAGGGGACAGAGCCGAGCAGTACTTC. It yields the protein CLLGDRAEQYF.

The chain carries TRBV24-1 and TRBJ2-1; the D is unclear. CDR3 length: 11 residues. The V end was cut by 6 bases, the J end by 13 bases, with 12 bases between. Per the germline V gene, CDR1 is KGHDR and CDR2 is SFDVKD. CDR3 region: CATSLDGRQFF. For the CDR3, the DNA is TGTGCCACCAGTCTGGACGGAAGACAGTTCTTC.

This clonotype was observed many times. The CDR3 region is CASSRLPGQGADEQYF. The CDR3 DNA is TGCGCCAGCAGCCGACTTCCGGGACAGGGGGCGGACGAGCAGTACTTC. The chain uses TRBV4-1 and TRBJ2-7, with TRBD1 identical over 12 bases. This CDR3 has 16 amino acids. Unmatched junction bases numbered 9, after V lost 4 bases and J lost 5 bases. The V gene's germline CDR1 is MGHRA and CDR2 YSYEKL.

V usage is TRBV6-2 or TRBV6-3 and J usage is TRBJ1-2, with D possibly TRBD1 on 6 matching bases. The germline V gene encodes CDR1 MNHEY and CDR2 SVGEGT. The CDR3 is 13 residues long. V gave up 5 bases and J gave up 4 bases, with 11 bases separating them. CDR3 in amino acids: CASSRTEIYGYTF. CDR3 in DNA: TGTGCCAGCAGTAGGACAGAAATCTATGGCTACACCTTC.

This clonotype was observed a few times. The V gene is TRBV5-1, the J gene TRBJ1-6, with TRBD1 matching 9 bases. Per germline, CDR1 SGHRS and CDR2 YFSETQ. V gave up 2 bases and J gave up 11 bases; unmatched junction bases: 8. The CDR3 consists of 15 residues. CDR3 sequence (DNA): TGCGCCAGCAGCTTACGGACAGGGGAGGGTGCACCCCTCCACTTT. It codes for CASSLRTGEGAPLHF.

The sample holds many counts of this clonotype. This chain connects TRBV6-5 to TRBJ2-3; 7 bases are a match to TRBD2. J gave up 1 base and V 6 bases, and 4 bases lay outside the gene matches. The length of the CDR3 is 14 residues. Germline CDR1 reads MNHEY; CDR2 reads SVGAGI. This CDR3 is CASRRDYRTDTQYF. CDR3 bases: TGTGCCAGCAGGCGGGACTACCGCACAGATACGCAGTATTTT.

At least ten counts were recorded for this clonotype. The genes are TRBV7-9 and TRBJ1-4; no firm D call. CDR3 length: 14 residues. The V and J ends lost 0 bases and 8 bases respectively, with 10 bases between them. Per germline, CDR1 SEHNR and CDR2 FQNEAQ (reference sequence). DNA of the CDR3: TGTGCCAGCAGCTTAGCAGGGCGAGAAGAAAAACTGTTTTTT. This gives the protein CASSLAGREEKLFF.

V usage is TRBV29-1 and J usage is TRBJ1-5, with D maybe TRBD1 (5 bases). The CDR3 covers 13 residues. The germline V and J ends were trimmed by 6 bases and 3 bases, with 12 bases remaining between them. Germline V lookup: CDR1 SQVTM, CDR2 ANQGSEA. The CDR3 here is CSVGGGYNQPQHF. CDR3 sequence (DNA): TGCAGCGTGGGGGGGGGGTACAATCAGCCCCAGCATTTT.